The TCR beta chain under discussion was sequenced for a study of T cell responses to AZD1222 COVID-19 vaccine. Study results and limitations: Among the donors, most were white British and more were female, and clonal diversity was possibly underestimated. Only 5 or 6 individuals given AZD1222 were seropositive at baseline. Two AZD1222 administrations were followed by greater Spike-specific TCR breadth and depth.

This table comes from immunoSEQ multiplex PCR, and its TCRdb copy is limited to in-frame clones, with some not included. The profile shows roughly 150,000 clones, about 91% of them singletons. Note on this clone: Antigen unknown.

V was shortened by 0 bases and J by 6 bases, with 12 bases between the two germline ends. Germline-derived CDR1 and CDR2 are LNHNV and YYDKDF (reference sequence). This CDR3 has 15 residues. The sample in question was peripheral blood, obtained on day 0 of MenACWY control vaccination. This sequence was found in an adult in good health. The rearrangement links TRBV15 to TRBJ1-3; D not resolved. Here the CDR3 DNA reads TGTGCCACCAGCAGAGATTTCGTCCCTGCAAACACCATATATTTT. Translation gives CATSRDFVPANTIYF.